Presented here are 29 T cell receptor beta chains from one specimen sequenced in a study of high-grade serous ovarian cancer treatment subgroups listed by TCRdb under 2021. Collection of tumor samples took place before definitive surgery or chemotherapy. Receptor amplification or capture employed the immunoSEQ multiplex PCR assay. TCRdb retrieved this table from immuneACCESS and kept in-frame rearrangements only. Not all clones are present; in checked studies, unresolved V genes account for under half, and no reason is known for the remainder. The sample yields 18,000 or so clones; about 68% were counted once. The leading ten clones occupy almost 6.5% of the sample. The sequenced sample was tumor tissue. Source of these receptors: a human donor with high-grade serous ovarian cancer.

V and J are TRBV9 and TRBJ2-5; 11 nucleotides line up with TRBD2. Germline V CDR1 and CDR2: SGDLS, YYNGEE. V lost 4 bases and J lost 1; bases outside the gene matches: 6. There are 16 residues in the CDR3. The CDR3: CASSPGLAGLQETQYF. The CDR3 nucleotides are TGTGCCAGCAGCCCCGGACTAGCGGGCCTCCAAGAGACCCAGTACTTC.

The chain links TRBV2 to TRBJ1-1; D remains unclear. Germline CDR1 is SNHLY and CDR2 is FYNNEI. The CDR3 contains 14 residues. The V end was cut by 6 bases, the J end by 3 bases, with 14 bases between. CDR3 in DNA: TGTGCCAGCAGCGCAGACACTGGATACACTGAAGCTTTCTTT. As protein: CASSADTGYTEAFF.

This CDR3 reads CASSWDRGTGELFF. In nucleotides, the CDR3 is TGTGCCAGCAGTTGGGACAGGGGAACCGGGGAGCTGTTTTTT. The V gene is TRBV28, the J gene TRBJ2-2; 10 bases match TRBD1. The CDR3 is 14 amino acids. The J segment lost 5 bases and the V segment lost 4 bases, leaving 1 base of the junction unmatched. Germline V gives CDR1 MDHEN, CDR2 SYDVKM.

This clone has only a few counts. The chain uses TRBV19 and TRBJ1-1; D possibly corresponds to TRBD1 (5 bases). Trimming removed 6 bases from V and 0 bases from J, with 11 bases in between. Germline V gene lookup returns CDR1 LNHDA and CDR2 SQIVND (reference sequence). The CDR3 consists of 14 residues. CDR3 in DNA: TGTGCCAGTAGCGGGGGGGTTATGAACACTGAAGCTTTCTTT. It translates to CASSGGVMNTEAFF.

This clone occurred a few times. The rearrangement uses TRBV5-6 and TRBJ1-5; 8 bases are a match to TRBD1. The CDR3 contains 16 residues. The J segment lost 7 bases and the V segment lost 4 bases, leaving 13 bases of the junction unmatched. Germline V gene lookup returns CDR1 SGHDT and CDR2 YYEEEE. CDR3 DNA sequence: TGTGCCAGCAGCACTAAGACAGGGGAGTCAACGCAGCCCCAGCATTTT. Translating it yields CASSTKTGESTQPQHF.

This clone was seen only a few times. CDR3 coding DNA: TGTGCCAGTGGGTGGACAGGATTTAGCAATCAGCCCCAGCATTTT. Residues: CASGWTGFSNQPQHF. The rearrangement joins TRBV19 to TRBJ1-5; 7 bases are shared with TRBD1. The CDR3 consists of 15 residues. Germline assignment: CDR1 LNHDA and CDR2 SQIVND (reference sequence). With V trimmed by 8 bases and J by 0 bases, 7 bases remained unmatched.

The rearrangement links TRBV18 to TRBJ2-7; the match to TRBD1 covers 11 bases. The germline CDR1 and CDR2 sequences are KGHSH and LQKENI. CDR3 length equals 15 residues. V trimming: 6 bases; J trimming: 3 bases; junction bases outside the gene matches: 7. The CDR3: CASSASGTGGYEQYF. CDR3 DNA sequence: TGTGCCAGCTCGGCCTCCGGGACAGGGGGCTACGAGCAGTACTTC.

This clone was observed a few times. This rearrangement joins TRBV7-1 to TRBJ2-2; D uncertain. TRBV7-1 is reported as an ORF; its role is uncertain. This CDR3 has 13 amino acids. V dropped 5 bases and J dropped 8 bases, with 12 bases sitting between them. In DNA, the CDR3 is TGTGCCAGCAGCCCGAAACTGGGTGGGGAGCTGTTTTTT. It codes for CASSPKLGGELFF.

The CDR3 nucleotides are TGTGCCAGTAGTATAGAGCACAGGCTAATATACACAGATACGCAGTATTTT. Residues: CASSIEHRLIYTDTQYF. V usage is TRBV19 and J usage is TRBJ2-3; D may be TRBD1 (5 bases). CDR1 and CDR2 (germline): LNHDA, SQIVND (reference sequence). The CDR3 sequence is 17 residues long. V lost 0 bases and J 2 bases, leaving 15 bases between the germline ends.

V gene TRBV5-4 combines with J gene TRBJ2-2; 10 bases agree with TRBD1. Per the germline V gene, CDR1 is SGHNT and CDR2 is YYREEE (reference sequence). This CDR3 is 18 amino acids long. V was pared by 3 bases and J by 6 bases, with 14 bases of the junction left unmatched. CDR3 amino acids: CASSSDPTGGFLAGELFF. The CDR3 nucleotides are TGTGCCAGCAGCTCCGACCCGACAGGGGGCTTTCTAGCCGGGGAGCTGTTTTTT.

CDR3: CASSQDSGLAGNNEQFF. CDR3 DNA: TGCGCCAGCAGCCAAGATTCCGGACTAGCGGGAAACAATGAGCAGTTCTTC. The V and J genes are TRBV4-1 and TRBJ2-1; 12 bases agree with TRBD2. Unmatched junction bases numbered 5, after V lost 0 bases and J lost 5 bases. Germline V CDR1 and CDR2: MGHRA, YSYEKL. The CDR3 is 17 amino acids.

The rearrangement joins TRBV18 to TRBJ2-7; no firm D call. The CDR3 spans 14 residues. Germline-derived CDR1 and CDR2 are KGHSH and LQKENI. The V end lost 2 bases, the J end lost 7 bases, and 15 bases lay between the germline ends. The chain's CDR3 is CASSPEAAQWEQYF. Here the CDR3 DNA reads TGTGCCAGCTCACCAGAGGCGGCCCAGTGGGAGCAGTACTTC.

The rearrangement links TRBV11-2 to TRBJ1-1; 7 bases align to TRBD1. Germline loops: CDR1 SGHAT, CDR2 FQNNGV. The CDR3 runs to 13 residues. V was pared by 6 bases and J by 8 bases, with 9 bases of the junction left unmatched. Here the CDR3 DNA reads TGTGCCAGCAGATTTGACAGGGCGGGAGAAGCTTTCTTT. Amino acid sequence: CASRFDRAGEAFF. Complete variable domain (other parts from reference TRBV11-2 and TRBJ1-1): EAGVAQSPRYKIIEKRQSVAFWCNPISGHATLYWYQQILGQGPKLLIQFQNNGVVDDSQLPKDRFSAERLKGVDSTLKIQPAKLEDSAVYLCASRFDRAGEAFFGQGTRLTVV.

The V and J genes are TRBV7-2 and TRBJ2-7, with a possible D match to TRBD2 (6 bases). CDR3 length equals 15 residues. Germline V gene data show CDR1 as SGHTA and CDR2 as FQGNSA. V lost 1 base and J 2 bases, leaving 12 bases between the germline ends. The CDR3 is CASSLVGTPAYEQYF. CDR3 DNA: TGTGCCAGCAGCTTAGTCGGGACTCCTGCCTACGAGCAGTACTTC.

V is TRBV2 and J is TRBJ1-2; tentatively, D is TRBD1 (5 bases). V was cut by 5 bases and J by 1 base, with 11 bases left in between. The length of the CDR3 is 14 residues. Germline lookup yields CDR1 SNHLY and CDR2 FYNNEI. The DNA of the CDR3 is TGTGCCAGCAGTAGGGACTGGAATAACTATGGCTACACCTTC. Encoded protein: CASSRDWNNYGYTF.

In this sample, this clone turned up a few times. The chain links TRBV7-3 to TRBJ1-1; 9 nucleotides match TRBD1. The J segment lost 11 bases and the V segment lost 5 bases, leaving 9 bases of the junction unmatched. The germline gives CDR1 SGHTA, CDR2 FQGTGA. The CDR3 loop spans 13 amino acids. CDR3 sequence (DNA): TGTGCCAGCAGCCAATTTGGACAGGGGCTTGCTTTCTTT. Protein product: CASSQFGQGLAFF.

V is TRBV19 and J is TRBJ2-1; a possible D gene is TRBD1 (5 bases). Germline CDR1 LNHDA, CDR2 SQIVND (reference sequence). CDR3 length: 15 amino acids. The germline V and J ends were trimmed by 3 bases and 5 bases, with 14 bases remaining between them. CDR3 DNA: TGTGCCAGTAGTATCCCTGGCAGGGCGAACAATGAGCAGTTCTTC. Translating it yields CASSIPGRANNEQFF.

This chain uses TRBV27 with TRBJ1-4; 8 nucleotides line up with TRBD1. CDR1 MNHEY and CDR2 SMNVEV come from the germline V gene (reference sequence). There are 15 residues in the CDR3. The junction had 6 bases not matched to a gene; V was cut back by 5 bases and J by 4 bases. The DNA for the CDR3 is TGTGCCAGCAGTACCCACAGGGGGTTTAATGAAAAACTGTTTTTT. Translation gives CASSTHRGFNEKLFF.

This clone showed up just a few times. This chain links TRBV5-1 with TRBJ1-5; no definite D call. V was cut by 7 bases and J by 4 bases, with 15 bases left in between. Per germline, CDR1 SGHRS and CDR2 YFSETQ. The CDR3 has 14 amino acids. CDR3 nucleotide sequence: TGCGCCAGCCCCTCAAGACGGGCTAATCAGCCCCAGCATTTT. Its translation: CASPSRRANQPQHF.

J is TRBJ2-1 and V is TRBV5-6, with D tentatively TRBD2 (5 bases). CDR1 is SGHDT, CDR2 YYEEEE, per germline. The CDR3 has 10 residues. V was cut by 8 bases and J by 14 bases, with 14 bases left in between. Here the CDR3 reads CASGRNLEFF. For the CDR3, the DNA is TGTGCCAGTGGGAGAAATTTAGAGTTCTTC.

The genes are TRBV4-1 and TRBJ2-7, with 9 bases aligning to TRBD1. The CDR3 consists of 16 residues. Germline lookup yields CDR1 MGHRA and CDR2 YSYEKL. V shed 4 bases, J shed 5 bases, and the junction held 12 bases outside the gene matches. The CDR3 protein is CASSPNPGQGSDEQYF. The CDR3 nucleotides read TGCGCCAGCAGCCCCAACCCGGGACAGGGTTCCGACGAGCAGTACTTC.

The chain is built from TRBV7-8 and TRBJ2-1; 12 bases fit TRBD2. Losses at the gene ends were 2 bases for V and 7 bases for J; bases not matched to a gene: 9. This CDR3 comprises 17 residues. Germline CDR1 SGHVS, CDR2 FQNEAQ. CDR3 sequence reads: CASSLWLTSGSGNEQFF. CDR3 coding DNA: TGTGCCAGCAGCTTATGGTTGACTAGCGGGAGTGGGAATGAGCAGTTCTTC.

In nucleotides, the CDR3 is TGTGCCAGCAGCCACAGGGGTGATGGGACAGATACGCAGTATTTT. Translated: CASSHRGDGTDTQYF. The rearrangement joins TRBV6-4 to TRBJ2-3, with 7 bases lining up with TRBD1. The CDR3 has 15 amino acids. The germline V gene has CDR1 MRHNA and CDR2 SNTAGT. With 6 bases clipped from V and 3 bases from J, the junction kept 9 bases outside the gene matches.

The rearrangement joins TRBV7-9 to TRBJ1-2; D uncertain. V dropped 10 bases and J dropped 2 bases, with 17 bases sitting between them. The CDR3 is 14 amino acids. From germline, CDR1 is SEHNR and CDR2 FQNEAQ (reference sequence). In DNA form, the CDR3 reads TGTGCCACTCTCTCACCCCCCGAAAACTATGGCTACACCTTC. Encoded protein: CATLSPPENYGYTF.

V usage is TRBV7-9 and J usage is TRBJ1-5; D may be TRBD1 (6 bases). The length of the CDR3 is 14 residues. Trimming left V 4 bases short and J 5 bases short, with 12 bases between. In germline, CDR1 is SEHNR, CDR2 FQNEAQ (reference sequence). CDR3 DNA sequence: TGTGCCAGCAGCTCCGGACAGAGCCATCAGCCCCAGCATTTT. Translation: CASSSGQSHQPQHF. The complete variable domain, with remaining parts taken from reference TRBV7-9 and TRBJ1-5, reads DTGVSQNPRHKITKRGQNVTFRCDPISEHNRLYWYRQTLGQGPEFLTYFQNEAQLEKSRLLSDRFSAERPKGSFSTLEIQRTEQGDSAMYLCASSSGQSHQPQHFGDGTRLSIL.

V gene TRBV30 combines with J gene TRBJ1-5; 8 bases map to TRBD1. This CDR3 contains 14 residues. Germline V gene lookup returns CDR1 GTSNPN and CDR2 SVGIG (reference sequence). The trim removed 2 bases at V and 4 bases at J, leaving 4 bases unmatched. CDR3 DNA sequence: TGTGCCTGGAGTCCTGGACAGGGTAATCAGCCCCAGCATTTT. Protein: CAWSPGQGNQPQHF.

V is TRBV6-6 and J is TRBJ1-5; 7 bases are a match to TRBD1. CDR1 and CDR2 from the germline V gene are MNHNY and SVGAGI (reference sequence). With 7 bases clipped from V and 5 bases from J, the junction kept 5 bases outside the gene matches. The CDR3 covers 13 residues. CDR3 sequence (DNA): TGTGCCAGCACTTTAACAGGGGATCAGCCCCAGCATTTT. The encoded protein is CASTLTGDQPQHF.

The chain carries TRBV18 and TRBJ2-4, with D tentatively TRBD1 (5 bases). Germline V gives CDR1 KGHSH, CDR2 LQKENI. This CDR3 contains 15 residues. The ends were cut back, 0 bases at V and 6 bases at J, with 12 bases in the middle. The CDR3 DNA reads as TGTGCCAGCTCACCACCAGCAGGGTCGCGAAACATTCAGTACTTC. This sequence encodes CASSPPAGSRNIQYF.

The gene calls are TRBV7-8 and TRBJ2-2, with TRBD2 matching over 11 bases. Germline-derived CDR1 and CDR2 are SGHVS and FQNEAQ. With 5 bases clipped from V and 0 bases from J, the junction kept 5 bases outside the gene matches. This CDR3 is 17 amino acids long. The CDR3 nucleotides are TGTGCCAGCAGCCCCGGGACTAGCGGATCGAACACCGGGGAGCTGTTTTTT. Its protein is CASSPGTSGSNTGELFF. The full variable domain, with the rest looked up from reference TRBV7-8 and TRBJ2-2, is GAGVSQSPRYKVAKRGQDVALRCDPISGHVSLFWYQQALGQGPEFLTYFQNEAQLDKSGLPSDRFFAERPEGSVSTLKIQRTQQEDSAVYLCASSPGTSGSNTGELFFGEGSRLTVL.